One sample yielded the 26 T cell receptor beta chains listed below, sequenced in a study of T cell responses to AZD1222 COVID-19 vaccine. TCRdb's table, derived via immunoSEQ multiplex PCR, lists solely in-frame clones and lacks some. Here the sample spans some 130,000 clones, approximately 84% being singletons. The specimen comprised peripheral blood, sampled on day 0 of AZD1222 vaccination. The source is an adult in good health.

V is TRBV4-1 and J is TRBJ2-1; 9 positions agree with TRBD2. V shed 4 bases and J 8 bases; nucleotides not matched to a gene: 12. This CDR3 spans 16 amino acids. Germline V gives CDR1 MGHRA, CDR2 YSYEKL. CDR3 protein: CASSLRAGGQGDEQFF. DNA of the CDR3: TGCGCCAGCAGCCTCCGAGCGGGGGGTCAAGGGGATGAGCAGTTCTTC.

V and J are TRBV7-9 and TRBJ1-1, with D possibly TRBD1 on 6 matching bases. Germline values: CDR1 SEHNR, CDR2 FQNEAQ (reference sequence). Deletions cut 5 bases from V and 1 base from J, with 14 bases between. CDR3 length: 15 amino acids. The CDR3 DNA follows: TGTGCCAGCAGCACGACGGGACAAGCGAACACTGAAGCTTTCTTT. Amino acid sequence: CASSTTGQANTEAFF. Looking up the rest from reference TRBV7-9 and TRBJ1-1 gives the full variable domain: DTGVSQNPRHKITKRGQNVTFRCDPISEHNRLYWYRQTLGQGPEFLTYFQNEAQLEKSRLLSDRFSAERPKGSFSTLEIQRTEQGDSAMYLCASSTTGQANTEAFFGQGTRLTVV.

The rearrangement links TRBV9 to TRBJ1-2, with 7 nucleotides matching TRBD1. The V segment lost 2 bases and the J segment 6 bases; nucleotides outside the gene matches: 7. CDR1 is SGDLS, CDR2 YYNGEE, per germline. This CDR3 comprises 14 residues. The CDR3 bases are TGTGCCAGCAGCGTCCTCAAGCAGGGGGATGGCTACACCTTC. Translating gives CASSVLKQGDGYTF.

The chain is built from TRBV6-5 and TRBJ2-7; D gene uncertain. V lost 0 bases, J lost 2 bases, and 11 bases lay in between. The CDR3 consists of 15 residues. CDR1 is MNHEY, CDR2 SVGAGI, per germline. CDR3 region: CASSYSGAVAYEQYF. The CDR3 DNA reads TGTGCCAGCAGTTACTCGGGTGCGGTAGCCTACGAGCAGTACTTC.

V and J are TRBV20-1 and TRBJ1-1; D call uncertain. V lost 6 bases and J lost 11, with 16 bases in between. CDR1 DFQATT and CDR2 SNEGSKA come from the germline V gene (reference sequence). CDR3 length equals 11 residues. CDR3 DNA: TGCAGTGCCCCGGACGGCTTTCAGGCTTTCTTT. This gives the protein CSAPDGFQAFF.

This chain links TRBV11-3 with TRBJ2-2, with 11 bases lining up with TRBD1. The CDR3 loop spans 16 amino acids. From germline, CDR1 is SGHNT and CDR2 YENEEA. Trimming cost V 5 bases and J 3 bases; bases outside gene matches: 5. The CDR3 region is CASSPRGQGDTGELFF. CDR3 sequence (DNA): TGTGCCAGCAGCCCCCGGGGACAGGGGGACACCGGGGAGCTGTTTTTT.

This clone appeared a few times. The V call is TRBV7-9, the J call TRBJ2-1; 9 bases agree with TRBD1. This CDR3 has 15 amino acids. The V gene end was trimmed by 5 bases and the J gene end by 6 bases; junction bases not matched to a gene: 8. Germline V gene lookup returns CDR1 SEHNR and CDR2 FQNEAQ (reference sequence). CDR3 in amino acids: CASSPPGQGLNEQFF. As DNA, the CDR3 is TGTGCCAGCAGCCCCCCGGGACAGGGACTCAATGAGCAGTTCTTC.

This chain joins TRBV7-9 and TRBJ1-6, with no clear D. The germline V gene has CDR1 SEHNR and CDR2 FQNEAQ (reference sequence). Trimming took 3 bases from V and 7 from J, leaving 10 bases between them. This CDR3 region has 14 residues. The CDR3 reads CASSLAGTNSPLHF. CDR3 nucleotides: TGTGCCAGCAGCTTGGCAGGAACGAATTCACCCCTCCACTTT.

The V call is TRBV4-2, the J call TRBJ1-1; the D is unclear. Trimming pared 2 bases from V and 1 base from J, leaving 11 bases between. The CDR3 runs 15 residues. Per the germline V gene, CDR1 is LGHNA and CDR2 is YNFKEQ. The DNA for the CDR3 is TGTGCCAGCAGCCAATCGGCCCCCGGGAACACTGAAGCTTTCTTT. It encodes CASSQSAPGNTEAFF.

The V call is TRBV6-2 or TRBV6-3, the J call TRBJ1-2; D might be TRBD1 (6 bases). V gave up 5 bases and J gave up 2 bases, with 15 bases separating them. Germline-derived CDR1 and CDR2 are MNHEY and SVGEGT. CDR3 length: 15 amino acids. CDR3 amino acids: CASSDRQAGNYGYTF. The CDR3 DNA reads TGTGCCAGCAGTGACCGACAGGCCGGGAACTATGGCTACACCTTC.

J is TRBJ2-7 and V is TRBV21-1; the tabulated D call, TRBD2, remains unverified against the DNA. TRBV21-1 is recorded as a pseudogene. The CDR3 contains 14 residues. This chain's CDR3 is CASSKERQSYEQYF. DNA for the CDR3: TGTGCCAGCAGCAAAGAGAGGCAGTCCTACGAGCAGTACTTC.

The rearrangement links TRBV6-5 to TRBJ1-1; TRBD1 agrees at 9 bases. The CDR3 loop spans 14 amino acids. After removal of 6 bases from V and 4 bases from J, the junction contained 6 bases not matched to a gene. CDR1 MNHEY and CDR2 SVGAGI come from the germline V gene. The CDR3 DNA reads as TGTGCCAGCAGACAGGGGGCGGGGGGCACTGAAGCTTTCTTT. This gives the protein CASRQGAGGTEAFF.

The chain links TRBV18 to TRBJ2-3, with no clear D. V was cut by 3 bases and J by 4 bases, with 11 bases left in between. The CDR3 covers 14 residues. Germline V gene sequence: CDR1 KGHSH, CDR2 LQKENI. The CDR3 loop reads CASSPRAAPDTQYF. CDR3 sequence (DNA): TGTGCCAGCTCACCCCGGGCAGCGCCAGATACGCAGTATTTT.

V gene TRBV29-1 combines with J gene TRBJ2-1, with D tentatively TRBD2 (6 bases). Trimming cost V 0 bases and J 5 bases, with 17 bases left between them. The CDR3 runs 16 residues. CDR1 is SQVTM and CDR2 is ANQGSEA in the germline V gene. Written as DNA, the CDR3 is TGCAGCGTTGAAGATCAGTTCGGCGGGATAAACAATGAGCAGTTCTTC. Residues: CSVEDQFGGINNEQFF.

This clone has just one count. The chain couples TRBV7-2 to TRBJ2-1; 11 bases align to TRBD1. Germline assignment: CDR1 SGHTA and CDR2 FQGNSA. The CDR3 has 15 residues. J was trimmed by 3 bases and V by 5 bases; bases with no gene match: 3. CDR3: CASSMDRGLYNEQFF. DNA of the CDR3: TGTGCCAGCAGCATGGACAGGGGGCTCTACAATGAGCAGTTCTTC.

The chain links TRBV7-8 to TRBJ2-7, with TRBD2 matching 7 bases. J was trimmed by 3 bases and V by 0 bases; bases with no gene match: 5. Germline values: CDR1 SGHVS, CDR2 FQNEAQ. This CDR3 is built from 15 residues. The CDR3 bases are TGTGCCAGCAGCTTAGCGCTGTCGGGGGGCTACGAGCAGTACTTC. This gives the protein CASSLALSGGYEQYF.

V gene TRBV4-1 combines with J gene TRBJ1-4; a weak D match, TRBD1 (5 bases). Germline lookup yields CDR1 MGHRA and CDR2 YSYEKL. The CDR3 is made up of 15 amino acids. V shed 0 bases and J shed 6 bases, with 11 bases lying between them. CDR3 amino acids: CASSQDRGVYEKLFF. The CDR3 nucleotides read TGCGCCAGCAGCCAAGATCGGGGGGTGTATGAAAAACTGTTTTTT.

The rearrangement joins TRBV7-8 to TRBJ2-7; D call uncertain. The CDR3 contains 14 residues. V was cut by 1 base and J by 5 bases, with 12 bases left in between. Germline CDR1 SGHVS, CDR2 FQNEAQ. The CDR3 region is CASSLVLAMDEQYF. The CDR3 DNA is TGTGCCAGCAGCTTAGTTCTGGCAATGGACGAGCAGTACTTC.

The V call is TRBV4-2, the J call TRBJ2-3, with 8 positions matching TRBD1. The CDR3 totals 18 residues. CDR1 is LGHNA, CDR2 YNFKEQ, per germline. V was clipped by 6 bases and J by 3 bases; unmatched bases: 17. The CDR3 reads CASSPRGGGRGRTDTQYF. The DNA for the CDR3 is TGTGCCAGCAGTCCTAGGGGTGGGGGCAGGGGGCGAACAGATACGCAGTATTTT.

The rearrangement joins TRBV5-1 to TRBJ2-3, with 7 nucleotides matching TRBD2. Trimming at V came to 6 bases and at J to 0 bases, leaving 4 bases not matched to a gene. This CDR3 comprises 14 residues. The germline V gene encodes CDR1 SGHRS and CDR2 YFSETQ. CDR3 loop: CASTRGGSTDTQYF. The CDR3 DNA is TGCGCCAGCACCCGCGGGGGTAGCACAGATACGCAGTATTTT.

This rearrangement joins TRBV6-5 to TRBJ1-1, with D unclear. Looked up from germline, CDR1 is MNHEY and CDR2 is SVGAGI. Trimming took off 6 bases at V and 10 bases at J, with 18 bases between the two ends. CDR3 length: 13 amino acids. The CDR3 region is CASSHPVLYGAFF. CDR3 bases: TGTGCCAGCAGCCACCCAGTCCTCTACGGAGCTTTCTTT.

V is TRBV5-5 and J is TRBJ2-2, with a weak D call TRBD1 (5 bases). Germline values: CDR1 SGHKS, CDR2 YYEKEE (reference sequence). The CDR3 runs to 17 residues. The ends were cut back, 4 bases at V and 3 bases at J, with 19 bases in the middle. CDR3 sequence (DNA): TGTGCCAGCAGCATCCGCCCAACAGGAGACCACACCGGGGAGCTGTTTTTT. It translates to CASSIRPTGDHTGELFF.

This clone appeared a single time. The chain has TRBV5-4 and TRBJ2-7, with D tentatively TRBD1 or TRBD2 (5 bases each). The germline V gene has CDR1 SGHNT and CDR2 YYREEE (reference sequence). V was shortened by 3 bases and J by 1 base, with 14 bases between the two germline ends. CDR3 length: 15 amino acids. In DNA form, the CDR3 reads TGTGCCAGCAGCTGGGGCCGGGACCGTTCCTACGAGCAGTACTTC. This sequence encodes CASSWGRDRSYEQYF.

The chain has TRBV4-3 and TRBJ2-5; the D gene is possibly TRBD1 (5 bases). The CDR3 totals 14 residues. V was cut by 5 bases and J by 5 bases, with 15 bases left in between. Germline CDR1 reads LGHNA; CDR2 reads YSLEER. The CDR3 protein is CASSWLNSGETQYF. For the CDR3, the DNA is TGCGCCAGCAGCTGGCTCAACTCAGGGGAGACCCAGTACTTC.

V is TRBV28 and J is TRBJ2-7; D not resolved. V shed 5 bases and J shed 2 bases, with 10 bases lying between them. CDR3 length: 13 amino acids. CDR1 is MDHEN, CDR2 SYDVKM, per germline. This chain's CDR3 is CASSHDNPYEQYF. In DNA form, the CDR3 reads TGTGCCAGCAGTCATGACAACCCCTACGAGCAGTACTTC. Supplemented by reference TRBV28 and TRBJ2-7, the full variable domain reads DVKVTQSSRYLVKRTGEKVFLECVQDMDHENMFWYRQDPGLGLRLIYFSYDVKMKEKGDIPEGYSVSREKKERFSLILESASTNQTSMYLCASSHDNPYEQYFGPGTRLTVT.

The chain carries TRBV7-2 and TRBJ1-2, with D possibly being TRBD1 (5 bases). Germline lookup yields CDR1 SGHTA and CDR2 FQGNSA. V was pared by 5 bases and J by 6 bases, with 10 bases between. The CDR3 runs 12 residues. As DNA, the CDR3 is TGTGCCAGCAGCCCGGGACTTAATGGCTACACCTTC. As protein: CASSPGLNGYTF. The complete variable domain, with remaining parts taken from reference TRBV7-2 and TRBJ1-2, reads GAGVSQSPSNKVTEKGKDVELRCDPISGHTALYWYRQSLGQGLEFLIYFQGNSAPDKSGLPSDRFSAERTGGSVSTLTIQRTQQEDSAVYLCASSPGLNGYTFGSGTRLTVV.